This is a list of T cell receptor beta chains from one sample in a study of PD-1 blockade in classical Hodgkin lymphoma. Sequencing used immunoSEQ multiplex PCR; TCRdb keeps in-frame clones, though not all of them. The repertoire has roughly 35,000 clones, 88% of them found once; the top ten carry around 7.7%. Sequencing used peripheral blood mononuclear cells (PBMCs), obtained before the second cycle of nivolumab. Receptors originate from a human donor with classical Hodgkin lymphoma. The CDR3 runs from the conserved cysteine through the conserved F or W. A D gene is named only where the DNA matches it firmly. Expanded clones get a size class; other rows say once, few or many, or leave the size out.

abundance: .
v_gene: TRBV7-9
d_gene: TRBD1
j_gene: TRBJ1-2
CDR3nt: TGTGCCAGCAGCTCACAAGGACAGGGGAACTATGGCTACACCTTC
CDR3aa: CASSSQGQGNYGYTF

abundance: .
v_gene: TRBV19
d_gene: .
j_gene: TRBJ1-3
CDR3nt: TGTGCCAGTCTTGGAAACACCATATATTTT
CDR3aa: CASLGNTIYF

abundance: .
v_gene: TRBV7-9
d_gene: TRBD2
j_gene: TRBJ2-7
CDR3nt: TGTGCCAGCAGCTTAGCCCTAGCGGGGGCCTACGAGCAGTACTTC
CDR3aa: CASSLALAGAYEQYF

abundance: .
v_gene: TRBV5-4
d_gene: .
j_gene: TRBJ2-1
CDR3nt: TGTGCCAGCAGCTGGACCCCAAGCTCCTACAATGAGCAGTTCTTC
CDR3aa: CASSWTPSSYNEQFF

abundance: .
v_gene: TRBV7-6
d_gene: .
j_gene: TRBJ2-2
CDR3nt: TGTGCCAGCAGCTCACGGGGGCGCGTCACCGGGGAGCTGTTTTTT
CDR3aa: CASSSRGRVTGELFF

abundance: .
v_gene: TRBV6-1
d_gene: .
j_gene: TRBJ2-7
CDR3nt: TGTGCCAGCAGTGAAGCGACCCTAAGGTCGGGCGAGCAGTACTTC
CDR3aa: CASSEATLRSGEQYF

abundance: .
v_gene: TRBV14
d_gene: .
j_gene: TRBJ2-5
CDR3nt: TGTGCCAGCAGCCAAGAGGCGTACTGGCAGACCCAGTACTTC
CDR3aa: CASSQEAYWQTQYF

abundance: .
v_gene: TRBV5-1
d_gene: TRBD2
j_gene: TRBJ2-3
CDR3nt: TGCGCCAGCCGGACTAGCGGGACCACAGATACGCAGTATTTT
CDR3aa: CASRTSGTTDTQYF

abundance: .
v_gene: TRBV5-4
d_gene: .
j_gene: TRBJ1-3
CDR3nt: TGTGCCAGCAGCTTATCGGGGATTCGAAACACCATATATTTT
CDR3aa: CASSLSGIRNTIYF

abundance: .
v_gene: TRBV28
d_gene: .
j_gene: TRBJ1-4
CDR3nt: TGTGCCAGCAGCCCCCTTGCGGTGGGGGGTGAAAAACTGTTTTTT
CDR3aa: CASSPLAVGGEKLFF

abundance: .
v_gene: TRBV11-2
d_gene: TRBD1
j_gene: TRBJ1-1
CDR3nt: TGTGCCAGCAGGGACAGGTACAACACTGAAGCTTTCTTT
CDR3aa: CASRDRYNTEAFF

abundance: .
v_gene: TRBV6-5
d_gene: .
j_gene: TRBJ1-1
CDR3nt: TGTGCCAGCAGTTACCTAAGTTGGAACACTGAAGCTTTCTTT
CDR3aa: CASSYLSWNTEAFF

abundance: .
v_gene: TRBV5-6
d_gene: .
j_gene: TRBJ1-5
CDR3nt: TGTGCCAGCAGCCGGGTTAATCAGCCCCAGCATTTT
CDR3aa: CASSRVNQPQHF

abundance: .
v_gene: TRBV5-1
d_gene: .
j_gene: TRBJ2-3
CDR3nt: TGCGCCAGCAGCTTAGGTCCATCCACCACAGATACGCAGTATTTT
CDR3aa: CASSLGPSTTDTQYF

abundance: .
v_gene: TRBV28
d_gene: TRBD2
j_gene: TRBJ2-3
CDR3nt: TGTGCCAGCCAGAGCGGGACCTTCACAGATACGCAGTATTTT
CDR3aa: CASQSGTFTDTQYF

abundance: .
v_gene: TRBV21-1
d_gene: .
j_gene: TRBJ2-7
CDR3nt: TGTGCCAGCAGCGAAGGGGGGGGCTCCTACGAGCAGTACTTC
CDR3aa: CASSEGGGSYEQYF

abundance: .
v_gene: TRBV7-8
d_gene: TRBD2
j_gene: TRBJ2-3
CDR3nt: TGTGCCAGCAGCCCAATAGCGGGAGAAGTCGGCGCAGATACGCAGTATTTT
CDR3aa: CASSPIAGEVGADTQYF

abundance: once
v_gene: TRBV6-1
d_gene: TRBD1
j_gene: TRBJ1-6
CDR3nt: TGTGCCAGCAAAAAGACAGGGGAGGGTTCACCCCTCCACTTT
CDR3aa: CASKKTGEGSPLHF

abundance: .
v_gene: TRBV10-3
d_gene: .
j_gene: TRBJ1-1
CDR3nt: TGTGCCATCAGTGAGTCACGGTTAGACACTGAAGCTTTCTTT
CDR3aa: CAISESRLDTEAFF

abundance: .
v_gene: TRBV7-2
d_gene: .
j_gene: TRBJ1-1
CDR3nt: TGTGCCAGCAGCTTGGATCTTGGAGCCATGAACACTGAAGCTTTCTTT
CDR3aa: CASSLDLGAMNTEAFF

abundance: .
v_gene: TRBV6-5
d_gene: .
j_gene: TRBJ1-1
CDR3nt: TGTGCCAGCAGTTACTCGCCAGGAATGAACACTGAAGCTTTCTTT
CDR3aa: CASSYSPGMNTEAFF

abundance: .
v_gene: TRBV5-4
d_gene: .
j_gene: TRBJ2-7
CDR3nt: TGTGCCAGCAGCTTGCATGACGCAATCCACGAGCAGTACTTC
CDR3aa: CASSLHDAIHEQYF

abundance: .
v_gene: TRBV11-3
d_gene: .
j_gene: TRBJ2-7
CDR3nt: TGTGCCAGCAGCTTAGAACTAGGACGGCCGCACTACGAGCAGTACTTC
CDR3aa: CASSLELGRPHYEQYF

abundance: .
v_gene: TRBV10-2
d_gene: .
j_gene: TRBJ1-5
CDR3nt: TGCGCCAGCAGTTCCGCCGGGTTTGGTAATCAGCCCCAGCATTTT
CDR3aa: CASSSAGFGNQPQHF

abundance: .
v_gene: TRBV7-9
d_gene: TRBD1
j_gene: TRBJ2-7
CDR3nt: TGTGCCAGCAGCTTAGCGCAATACAGGGGGGCCGAGCAGTACTTC
CDR3aa: CASSLAQYRGAEQYF

abundance: few
v_gene: TRBV5-1
d_gene: TRBD2
j_gene: TRBJ2-3
CDR3nt: TGCGCCAGCAGCTTGGGGACTAGCGGGCTTAGCACAGATACGCAGTATTTT
CDR3aa: CASSLGTSGLSTDTQYF

abundance: .
v_gene: TRBV27
d_gene: .
j_gene: TRBJ2-1
CDR3nt: TGTGCCAGCAGTCTCCTTCAATTCCACTCCTACAATGAGCAGTTCTTC
CDR3aa: CASSLLQFHSYNEQFF

abundance: .
v_gene: TRBV19
d_gene: .
j_gene: TRBJ2-3
CDR3nt: TGTGCCAGTAGTATAGCCGGGAAACTCTCGACAGATACGCAGTATTTT
CDR3aa: CASSIAGKLSTDTQYF

abundance: .
v_gene: TRBV28
d_gene: .
j_gene: TRBJ1-2
CDR3nt: TGTGCCAGCAGTTTCTGGCTCTTCAACTATGGCTACACCTTC
CDR3aa: CASSFWLFNYGYTF

abundance: once
v_gene: TRBV7-2
d_gene: .
j_gene: TRBJ2-7
CDR3nt: TGTGCCAGCAGCCCGGGACCTCTCCGAGAGCAGTACTTC
CDR3aa: CASSPGPLREQYF

abundance: once
v_gene: TRBV9
d_gene: .
j_gene: TRBJ2-1
CDR3nt: TGTGCCAGCAGCGTAGACCCATCGGTGGGCTCCTACAATGAGCAGTTCTTC
CDR3aa: CASSVDPSVGSYNEQFF

abundance: .
v_gene: TRBV6-1
d_gene: .
j_gene: TRBJ2-1
CDR3nt: TGTGCCAGCAGTGCTGCCCCCTATTGGATCTTC
CDR3aa: CASSAAPYWIF

abundance: .
v_gene: TRBV6-1
d_gene: TRBD2
j_gene: TRBJ2-1
CDR3nt: TGTGCCATCAGTGGGTCCACGCGGGGGATCTTCTACAATGAGCAGTTCTTC
CDR3aa: CAISGSTRGIFYNEQFF

abundance: .
v_gene: TRBV9
d_gene: .
j_gene: TRBJ1-2
CDR3nt: TGTGCCAGCAGCGTAGCTTTTAACTATGGCTACACCTTC
CDR3aa: CASSVAFNYGYTF

abundance: .
v_gene: TRBV19
d_gene: .
j_gene: TRBJ2-7
CDR3nt: TGTGCCAGTAGTAGGACAGATTCCTACGAGCAGTACTTC
CDR3aa: CASSRTDSYEQYF

abundance: .
v_gene: TRBV11-2
d_gene: TRBD2
j_gene: TRBJ2-7
CDR3nt: TGTGCCAGCAGCTTCGCTGGGACTAGCGGGATAGGAGACGAGCAGTACTTC
CDR3aa: CASSFAGTSGIGDEQYF

abundance: .
v_gene: TRBV7-6
d_gene: .
j_gene: TRBJ1-1
CDR3nt: TGTGCCAGCAGCTTAGGGGCACAATCTGAAGCTTTCTTT
CDR3aa: CASSLGAQSEAFF

abundance: .
v_gene: TRBV4-2
d_gene: .
j_gene: TRBJ2-1
CDR3nt: TGTGCCAGCAGCCAAGCGTGGACGGCGACCAACAATGAGCAGTTCTTC
CDR3aa: CASSQAWTATNNEQFF

abundance: .
v_gene: TRBV6-1
d_gene: .
j_gene: TRBJ2-5
CDR3nt: TGTGCCAGCAGGGGGGGACACTACGGCCAGTACTTC
CDR3aa: CASRGGHYGQYF

abundance: .
v_gene: TRBV2
d_gene: TRBD1
j_gene: TRBJ2-7
CDR3nt: TGTTCAACTTCGGGACAGGCCTACGAGCAGTACTTC
CDR3aa: CSTSGQAYEQYF

abundance: .
v_gene: TRBV11-2
d_gene: TRBD1
j_gene: TRBJ1-5
CDR3nt: TGTGCCAGCCCAGACAGGGGTAGCAATCAGCCCCAGCATTTT
CDR3aa: CASPDRGSNQPQHF

abundance: .
v_gene: TRBV15
d_gene: TRBD2
j_gene: TRBJ2-1
CDR3nt: TGTGCCACGGTAGGTCTAGCGGGAGACTACAATGAGCAGTTCTTC
CDR3aa: CATVGLAGDYNEQFF

abundance: few
v_gene: TRBV13
d_gene: .
j_gene: TRBJ2-7
CDR3nt: TGTGCCAGCAGCTCGGGACGTCTCTACGAGCAGTACTTC
CDR3aa: CASSSGRLYEQYF

abundance: few
v_gene: TRBV28
d_gene: .
j_gene: TRBJ1-3
CDR3nt: TGTGCCAGCAGTAAAACGACAGGAAACACCATATATTTT
CDR3aa: CASSKTTGNTIYF

abundance: .
v_gene: TRBV6-6
d_gene: .
j_gene: TRBJ2-1
CDR3nt: TGTGCCAGCAGTTCAGGGACCTACAATGAGCAGTTCTTC
CDR3aa: CASSSGTYNEQFF

abundance: .
v_gene: TRBV5-6
d_gene: TRBD2
j_gene: TRBJ2-3
CDR3nt: TGTGCCAGCAGCTTCCCAAGCGGGGCCTCCCTTGAGCAGTATTTT
CDR3aa: CASSFPSGASLEQYF

abundance: .
v_gene: TRBV4-2
d_gene: .
j_gene: TRBJ2-1
CDR3nt: TGTGCCAGCAGCCAAGATTACCCTCACAATGAGCAGTTCTTC
CDR3aa: CASSQDYPHNEQFF

abundance: .
v_gene: TRBV30
d_gene: TRBD2
j_gene: TRBJ2-4
CDR3nt: TGTGCCTGGAGTTTAGTACTAGCGGGAGCTAAAAACATTCAGTACTTC
CDR3aa: CAWSLVLAGAKNIQYF